Detailed here is one T cell receptor (beta chain). The target antigen is unknown. The ends were cut back, 6 bases at V and 4 bases at J, with 18 bases in the middle. The CDR3 loop spans 14 amino acids. Germline CDR1 SQVTM, CDR2 ANQGSEA. The sample originates from a study of cytomegalovirus exposure and HLA in healthy donors. About the study: From HLA-typed donors, an early data release held about 92 million unique TCRs.

Whole-study findings and limits: The listing of 150 to 200 TCR beta chains classed them as cytomegalovirus-associated. Most TCR sequences were uncommon, yet certain public TCRs appeared in many donors. Per a prior analysis, the majority of TCR beta V segments were productive roughly 87% or roughly 30% of the time.

The PCR made use of 60 Vbeta and 13 Jbeta primers. The repertoire was sequenced with immunoSEQ multiplex PCR; TCRdb's copy has only in-frame clones and lacks some. The sample shows about 160,000 clones, roughly 80% of them seen only once. The genes are TRBV29-1 and TRBJ1-2, with a weak D call TRBD1 (5 bases). The sequence derives from a male donor in good health and CMV-seronegative. The sequenced sample was PBMCs. This CDR3 reads CSVGSQTAPYGYTF. DNA for the CDR3: TGCAGCGTCGGGAGCCAGACAGCCCCCTATGGCTACACCTTC.